Judged by abundance, the clone carrying this T cell receptor beta chain is medium-sized. Its target is unknown. Primers included in the PCR were 60 Vbeta and 13 Jbeta primers. Clones were sequenced by immunoSEQ multiplex PCR, and TCRdb holds only the in-frame ones, with some missing. The table lists tens of thousands of clones, 67% of them singletons. The data belong to a study of cytomegalovirus exposure and HLA in healthy donors. Study information: Roughly 80 million unique TCRs from HLA-typed donors made up an early data release.

Trimming shortened V by 4 bases and J by 0 bases, and 14 bases separated the two germline ends. The CDR3 extends over 17 amino acids. Germline V gene data show CDR1 as SGHNT and CDR2 as YYREEE (reference sequence). Study-level findings and limits: In a later analysis, most CMV-associated TCR beta chains appeared HLA-restricted. Equally common other TCR beta chains were less clonally expanded than HLA-associated ones, a later analysis found. TCR beta chain V- and J-gene trimming was linked, in a later analysis, to a missense variant in DCLRE1C.

Sequencing was done on a sample of PBMCs. This clonotype was obtained from a woman aged 50 to 65 in good health and CMV-seropositive. The chain is built from TRBV5-4 and TRBJ1-6; the D gene is possibly TRBD1 (6 bases). In nucleotides, the CDR3 is TGTGCCAGCAGCGGGCGGGGGCTTGGCTCCTATAATTCACCCCTCCACTTT. It is translated as CASSGRGLGSYNSPLHF.